Listed below are T cell receptor beta chains from one sample, sequenced in a study of OX40 agonist ivuxolimab in advanced cancers. Measured with immunoSEQ multiplex PCR; TCRdb has only the in-frame clones, and not every one. Here the sample spans about 73,000 clones, 80% to 90% being singletons. The sequences come from CD4+ or CD8+ T cells sorted from blood, collected in a trial of the OX40 agonist ivuxolimab. Receptors were obtained from an adult with an advanced solid tumor such as melanoma, head and neck, liver or kidney cancer. CDR3s include the opening cysteine and the closing phenylalanine or tryptophan. D genes are given only for firm matches. A clone size is listed for some rows: how often the clone was seen (once, few, many), or a class if it is expanded.

TRBV11-1,TRBD1,TRBJ1-2,NA,TGTGCCAGCAGCCCACAGGGGGCTCAAGTTAACTATGGCTACACCTTC,CASSPQGAQVNYGYTF
TRBV19,NA,TRBJ1-2,NA,TGTGCCAGTAGCGTGACAGAGGCTTATAACTATGGCTACACCTTC,CASSVTEAYNYGYTF
TRBV30,TRBD1,TRBJ1-4,NA,TGTGCCTGGAACTACGGGACAGGGAATGAAAAACTGTTTTTT,CAWNYGTGNEKLFF
TRBV7-3,NA,TRBJ1-1,NA,TGTGCCAGCAGCAACCAGGGCTCCAACACTGAAGCTTTCTTT,CASSNQGSNTEAFF
TRBV25-1,NA,TRBJ1-3,NA,TGTGCCAGCAGTCTCTCCGGCTTAGGGCGACCGCCGAACACCATATATTTT,CASSLSGLGRPPNTIYF
TRBV18,TRBD2,TRBJ2-1,once,TGTGCCAGCTCACCTAAGCCTACTAGCGGATCGTACAATGAGCAGTTCTTC,CASSPKPTSGSYNEQFF
TRBV7-2,TRBD1,TRBJ1-1,NA,TGTGCCAGCAGCCCCCTGGCAGGGGGCGGGGGTGAAGCTTTCTTT,CASSPLAGGGGEAFF
TRBV5-4,NA,TRBJ1-4,NA,TGTGCCAGCAGCTTGGGCCCGGGGGGGCGCTTAACTAATGAAAAACTGTTTTTT,CASSLGPGGRLTNEKLFF
TRBV9,TRBD2,TRBJ2-7,few,TGTGCCAGCAGCGTGGAGCCGGCGTCCGGGACTAGCCCCACACAGCAGTACTTC,CASSVEPASGTSPTQQYF
TRBV7-9,NA,TRBJ1-5,NA,TGTGCCAGCAGCTTAAAGGACAGTAATCAGCCCCAGCATTTT,CASSLKDSNQPQHF
TRBV7-9,TRBD2,TRBJ2-1,NA,TGTGCCAGCAGCTTAGGACTAGCGGGGATATACAATGAGCAGTTCTTC,CASSLGLAGIYNEQFF
TRBV7-9,NA,TRBJ1-2,NA,TGTGCCAGCTCCCCTATGATAGGGGTCTATGGCTACACCTTC,CASSPMIGVYGYTF
TRBV20-1,NA,TRBJ1-1,few,TGCAGTGCTAGAGGCTCTGGAGCTTTCTTT,CSARGSGAFF
TRBV7-2,NA,TRBJ2-2,NA,TGTGCCAGCAGCTTTCGGACAAACACCGGGGAGCTGTTTTTT,CASSFRTNTGELFF
TRBV6-5,TRBD1,TRBJ1-6,NA,TGTGCCAGCAGTTACCAAGGGACAGGGGGCGAGGCCCTCCACTTT,CASSYQGTGGEALHF
TRBV5-4,NA,TRBJ1-2,NA,TGTGCCAGCAGCAACGGACACGGGGTGACCGGCTACACCTTC,CASSNGHGVTGYTF
TRBV9,NA,TRBJ2-1,NA,TGTGCCAGCAGCGTAGAGGGGGGGCTTGCGGGCCAACTCTCCTACAATGAGCAGTTCTTC,CASSVEGGLAGQLSYNEQFF
TRBV10-1,NA,TRBJ2-7,few,TGCGCCAGCAGTAGTGTTTCCTACGAGCAGTACTTC,CASSSVSYEQYF
TRBV7-6,TRBD2,TRBJ2-1,NA,TGTGCCAGCAGCTCACTAGCGGGAGGGCCGTTCGAGCAGTTCTTC,CASSSLAGGPFEQFF
TRBV5-4,NA,TRBJ1-6,NA,TGTGCCAGCAGCTTGGGCAGGGGTTTAAATTCACCCCTCCACTTT,CASSLGRGLNSPLHF
TRBV27,TRBD2,TRBJ2-7,NA,TGTGCCAGCAGTTTTTTGCGGGGGAGCTCCTACGAGCAGTACTTC,CASSFLRGSSYEQYF
TRBV9,TRBD1,TRBJ2-7,NA,TGTGCCAGCAGCGTAGGGACAGGGGTCCCAGGGCTCAACTACGAGCAGTACTTC,CASSVGTGVPGLNYEQYF
TRBV4-2,NA,TRBJ2-5,NA,TGTGCCAGCAGCCAAGATAAGGGGGGGGAGACCCAGTACTTC,CASSQDKGGETQYF
TRBV15,TRBD1,TRBJ2-3,NA,TGTGCCACCAGCCGGGACAGGCCCGCCACAGATACGCAGTATTTT,CATSRDRPATDTQYF
TRBV19,NA,TRBJ1-5,few,TGTGCCAGTAGTAATTTTCTGGGTACCCTAATGGGCAATCAGCCCCAGCATTTT,CASSNFLGTLMGNQPQHF
TRBV7-2,TRBD1,TRBJ2-4,NA,TGTGCCAGCAGCTCAGGGGGCGCCCCGGCCAAAAACATTCAGTACTTC,CASSSGGAPAKNIQYF
TRBV5-4,NA,TRBJ1-1,NA,TGTGCCAGCAGCCCTTCGGGACCGCTCATGAACACTGAAGCTTTCTTT,CASSPSGPLMNTEAFF
TRBV9,NA,TRBJ2-3,once,TGTGCCAGCAGCGTATCCAGGGATGGGGGGGATACGCAGTATTTT,CASSVSRDGGDTQYF
TRBV10-3,TRBD1,TRBJ1-1,NA,TGTGCCATCAGTGCTGGACAGGGGGGGAATCCTGAAGCTTTCTTT,CAISAGQGGNPEAFF
TRBV19,NA,TRBJ1-3,NA,TGTGCCAGTAGCAAGATTACCTCTGGAAACACCATATATTTT,CASSKITSGNTIYF
TRBV19,TRBD1,TRBJ2-3,NA,TGTGCCAGTAGGCCGACAGGGGGAATAGATACGCAGTATTTT,CASRPTGGIDTQYF
TRBV6-5,TRBD1,TRBJ1-1,NA,TGTGCCAGCAGTTCCCACAGGGGATCGAACACTGAAGCTTTCTTT,CASSSHRGSNTEAFF
TRBV27,NA,TRBJ1-2,NA,TGTGCCAGCAGTCCTACGACCAGGGGAGTTGAATATGGCTACACCTTC,CASSPTTRGVEYGYTF
TRBV10-3,TRBD1,TRBJ2-5,NA,TGTGCCATCAGGGTTTCTGGGACAGCCCAAGAGACCCAGTACTTC,CAIRVSGTAQETQYF
TRBV11-1,NA,TRBJ1-2,NA,TGTGCCAGCAGCTTACTCACCGGATTCTATGGCTACACCTTC,CASSLLTGFYGYTF
TRBV9,TRBD1,TRBJ1-1,NA,TGTGCCAGCAGCCCAACGGACAGGGGGAACACTGAAGCTTTCTTT,CASSPTDRGNTEAFF
TRBV6-1,NA,TRBJ1-1,many,TGTGCCAGCAGTCGGGGGGCAGGCACTGAAGCTTTCTTT,CASSRGAGTEAFF
TRBV6-5,NA,TRBJ1-1,NA,TGTGCCAGCAGTTCAGGGGCCTCGGTGAACACTGAAGCTTTCTTT,CASSSGASVNTEAFF
TRBV11-3,NA,TRBJ1-1,NA,TGTGCCAGCAGCGGCCGGGACACTGAAGCTTTCTTT,CASSGRDTEAFF
TRBV18,NA,TRBJ1-2,NA,TGTGCCGGCCGATCTGGGGGAGGAAACTATGGCTACACCTTC,CAGRSGGGNYGYTF
TRBV19,NA,TRBJ1-6,NA,TGTGCCAGTAGCGATGTAACAGGGCCCTATAATTCACCCCTCCACTTT,CASSDVTGPYNSPLHF
TRBV7-8,NA,TRBJ2-3,NA,TGTGCCAGCAGCTTAGTATTAGTTTCTCGTCCAGATACGCAGTATTTT,CASSLVLVSRPDTQYF
TRBV27,NA,TRBJ2-3,NA,TGTGCCAGCAGTTCAATCAGGGATACGCAGTATTTT,CASSSIRDTQYF
TRBV6-5,TRBD2,TRBJ2-7,NA,TGTGCCAGCAGCCGGCGGGGAGGGAGGGTCTACGAGCAGTACTTC,CASSRRGGRVYEQYF
TRBV2,NA,TRBJ2-1,NA,TGTGCCAGCAGCCGCCTGCTGGCAGGGAATTACAATGAGCAGTTCTTC,CASSRLLAGNYNEQFF
TRBV5-1,NA,TRBJ2-7,NA,TGCGCCAGCAGAAGACAGGTCTCCTACGAGCAGTACTTC,CASRRQVSYEQYF
TRBV6-5,NA,TRBJ1-1,once,TGTGCCAGCAGTTTCTATCGGACCTGGGAAGCTTTCTTT,CASSFYRTWEAFF
TRBV7-9,NA,TRBJ2-1,once,TGTGCCAGCAGCTTTGGGGGGGGCCCCTACAATGAGCAGTTCTTC,CASSFGGGPYNEQFF